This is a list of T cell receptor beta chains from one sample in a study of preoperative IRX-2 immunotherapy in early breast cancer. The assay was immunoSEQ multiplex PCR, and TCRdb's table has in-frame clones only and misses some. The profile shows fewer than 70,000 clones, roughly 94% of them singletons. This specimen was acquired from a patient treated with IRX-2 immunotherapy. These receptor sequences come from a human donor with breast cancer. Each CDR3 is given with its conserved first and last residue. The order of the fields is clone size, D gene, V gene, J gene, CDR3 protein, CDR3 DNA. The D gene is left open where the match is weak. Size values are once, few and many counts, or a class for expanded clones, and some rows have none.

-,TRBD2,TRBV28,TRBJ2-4,CASSFWTSGSPAKNIQYF,TGTGCCAGCAGTTTTTGGACTAGCGGGAGCCCAGCCAAAAACATTCAGTACTTC
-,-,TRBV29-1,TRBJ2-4,CSFAGLQGIQYF,TGCAGCTTCGCGGGGTTACAGGGCATTCAGTACTTC
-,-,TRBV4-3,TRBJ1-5,CASSQDLTGWGNQPQHF,TGCGCCAGCAGCCAAGATCTTACAGGGTGGGGCAATCAGCCCCAGCATTTT
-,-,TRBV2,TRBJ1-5,CASSELVGGVQPQHF,TGTGCCAGCAGTGAATTGGTTGGGGGCGTTCAGCCCCAGCATTTT
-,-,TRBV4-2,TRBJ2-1,CASSQATRGPEQFF,TGTGCCAGCAGCCAAGCCACTCGGGGTCCCGAGCAGTTCTTC
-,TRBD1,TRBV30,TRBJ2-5,CAWGRTGKKETQYF,TGTGCCTGGGGACGGACAGGGAAAAAAGAGACCCAGTACTTC
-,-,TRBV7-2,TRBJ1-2,CASSLIYGYTF,TGTGCCAGCAGCTTAATCTATGGCTACACCTTC
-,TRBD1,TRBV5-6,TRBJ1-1,CASSGLRGLLTEAFF,TGTGCCAGCAGTGGCTTAAGGGGGCTGTTAACTGAAGCTTTCTTT
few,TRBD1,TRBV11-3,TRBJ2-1,CASSLGTGPYNEQFF,TGTGCCAGCAGCTTAGGGACAGGGCCTTACAATGAGCAGTTCTTC
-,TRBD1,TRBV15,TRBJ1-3,CATSRDRGGGNTIYF,TGTGCCACCAGCAGAGATCGAGGGGGCGGAAACACCATATATTTT
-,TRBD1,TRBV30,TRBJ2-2,CALTNRGFANTGELFF,TGTGCCTTGACAAACAGGGGGTTCGCGAACACCGGGGAGCTGTTTTTT
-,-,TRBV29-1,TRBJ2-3,CSVVEGVDTQYF,TGCAGCGTTGTGGAGGGAGTGGATACGCAGTATTTT
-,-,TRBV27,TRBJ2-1,CASTLAGNWNEQFF,TGTGCCAGCACCCTGGCGGGGAATTGGAATGAGCAGTTCTTC
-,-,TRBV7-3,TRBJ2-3,CASSLFGGGTDTQYF,TGTGCCAGCAGCTTATTTGGGGGAGGCACAGATACGCAGTATTTT